A single sample is the source of the 23 T cell receptor beta chains below, sequenced in a study of T cells after yellow fever vaccination. TCRdb re-called the 5' RACE reads with MiXCR, one entry per CDR3 protein. The sample records roughly 94,000 distinct CDR3 sequences, approximately 8.4% being singletons. The specimen was CD8+ T cells not binding an NS4B(214-222) dextramer, sorted from PBMCs, collected more than 14 days after the first yellow fever vaccination. These receptors were taken from a man younger than 35 who received the YFV17D yellow fever vaccine.

This clonotype was counted a few times. The V call is TRBV14, the J call TRBJ2-7; 7 bases map to TRBD1. Germline V gene sequence: CDR1 SGHDN, CDR2 FVKESK. The CDR3 spans 16 residues. Trimming cost V 0 bases and J 0 bases; bases outside gene matches: 5. The CDR3 protein is CASSQDTGTASYEQYF. DNA of the CDR3: TGTGCCAGCAGCCAAGATACCGGGACAGCCTCCTACGAGCAGTACTTC.

The chain joins TRBV5-1 to TRBJ2-1; 8 nucleotides match TRBD1. V dropped 2 bases and J dropped 2; count of bases not matched to a gene: 6. CDR3 length: 16 amino acids. Germline CDR1 and CDR2: SGHRS and YFSETQ. The DNA of the CDR3 is TGCGCCAGCAGCTTAAAGACAGGGGTTACCTACAATGAGCAGTTCTTC. Its protein is CASSLKTGVTYNEQFF.

This clonotype has at least ten counts. The chain couples TRBV12-3 or TRBV12-4 to TRBJ2-5, with TRBD1 identical over 8 bases. V shed 6 bases and J 2 bases; nucleotides not matched to a gene: 5. This CDR3 is 14 amino acids long. The CDR3 region is CASSPRDRQETQYF. The CDR3 nucleotides read TGTGCCAGCAGCCCACGGGACAGGCAAGAGACCCAGTACTTC.

The V and J genes are TRBV3-1 and TRBJ2-2, with TRBD2 as a possible D gene (6 bases). The CDR3 runs to 17 residues. Germline CDR1 LGHDT, CDR2 YNNKEL (reference sequence). Deletions cut 2 bases from V and 0 bases from J, with 13 bases between. The CDR3 nucleotides are TGTGCCAGCAGCCAACGACTAGGCATGACGAACACCGGGGAGCTGTTTTTT. Residues: CASSQRLGMTNTGELFF. Complete variable domain (other parts from reference TRBV3-1 and TRBJ2-2): DTAVSQTPKYLVTQMGNDKSIKCEQNLGHDTMYWYKQDSKKFLKIMFSYNNKELIINETVPNRFSPKSPDKAHLNLHINSLELGDSAVYFCASSQRLGMTNTGELFFGEGSRLTVL.

The CDR3 DNA sequence: TGCGCCAGCAGCCCAATGCCAGGGGAGGGGAATGAGCAGTTCTTC. Translation gives CASSPMPGEGNEQFF. The chain has TRBV4-1 and TRBJ2-1; D might be TRBD2 (7 bases). V was shortened by 4 bases and J by 7 bases, with 17 bases between the two germline ends. Germline CDR1 MGHRA, CDR2 YSYEKL. CDR3 length: 15 residues.

The rearrangement joins TRBV12-3 or TRBV12-4 to TRBJ2-4; a weak D match, TRBD1 (5 bases). The V end lost 4 bases, the J end lost 5 bases, and 12 bases lay between the germline ends. The CDR3 runs to 14 residues. CDR3 bases: TGTGCCAGCAGTTCAGGGTTAGGGGAAAACATTCAGTACTTC. Its protein is CASSSGLGENIQYF.

In this sample, this clonotype turned up a few times. V usage is TRBV5-6 and J usage is TRBJ2-1; 7 bases align to TRBD1. The trim removed 0 bases at V and 9 bases at J, leaving 3 bases unmatched. The germline gives CDR1 SGHDT, CDR2 YYEEEE. The CDR3 consists of 13 residues. The CDR3 region has the DNA TGTGCCAGCAGCTTGGGAGGGGGCCCTGAGCAGTTCTTC. Residues: CASSLGGGPEQFF.

V gene TRBV20-1 combines with J gene TRBJ2-3, with a weak D call TRBD2 (5 bases). The CDR3 covers 13 residues. In germline, CDR1 is DFQATT, CDR2 SNEGSKA (reference sequence). The CDR3 DNA reads TGCAGCGGCGCGGGCAGGTATACAGATACGCAGTATTTT. Amino acid sequence: CSGAGRYTDTQYF.

The chain is built from TRBV7-3 and TRBJ1-4; D unresolved. The CDR3 has 13 residues. Germline-derived CDR1 and CDR2 are SGHTA and FQGTGA. The germline V and J ends were trimmed by 0 bases and 7 bases, with 6 bases remaining between them. CDR3 region: CASSLTPGEKLFF. CDR3 DNA sequence: TGTGCCAGCAGCTTAACGCCGGGTGAAAAACTGTTTTTT.

This clonotype has a handful of counts. The chain joins TRBV13 to TRBJ2-2; no firm D call. Germline assignment: CDR1 PRHDT and CDR2 FYEKMQ (reference sequence). Trimming removed 9 bases from V and 0 bases from J, with 14 bases in between. The CDR3 runs to 15 residues. CDR3 region: CASSAVNANTGELFF. The CDR3 nucleotides are TGTGCCAGTTCCGCAGTGAACGCGAACACCGGGGAGCTGTTTTTT.

This clonotype came up a few times. This chain connects TRBV27 to TRBJ1-5; TRBD1 matches 7 bases. This CDR3 spans 14 amino acids. After removal of 5 bases from V and 3 bases from J, the junction contained 4 bases not matched to a gene. In germline, CDR1 is MNHEY, CDR2 SMNVEV (reference sequence). The CDR3 protein is CASSPTGYNQPQHF. CDR3 bases: TGTGCCAGCAGTCCGACAGGGTACAATCAGCCCCAGCATTTT.

The chain employs TRBV29-1 and TRBJ2-3, with 9 bases identical to TRBD2. Germline values: CDR1 SQVTM, CDR2 ANQGSEA. This CDR3 is 14 amino acids long. With V trimmed by 5 bases and J by 6 bases, 9 bases remained unmatched. The CDR3 nucleotides are TGCAGCGTTCGTTCAGGACTAGCGTGGGATACGCAGTATTTT. Its translation is CSVRSGLAWDTQYF.

This clonotype was counted between two and nine times. The chain recombines TRBV4-1 with TRBJ1-2; 8 bases line up with TRBD1. The CDR3 is 15 residues long. V was clipped by 2 bases and J by 6 bases; unmatched bases: 8. The germline V gene encodes CDR1 MGHRA and CDR2 YSYEKL. The CDR3 DNA sequence: TGCGCCAGCAGCCAACCGGGCAGGGGGCGGCATGGCTACACCTTC. Translation: CASSQPGRGRHGYTF.

This clonotype was picked up a small number of times. The chain couples TRBV29-1 to TRBJ2-1; maybe TRBD1 (6 bases). Looked up from germline, CDR1 is SQVTM and CDR2 is ANQGSEA. Trimming took off 2 bases at V and 0 bases at J, with 11 bases between the two ends. There are 15 residues in the CDR3. Written as DNA, the CDR3 is TGCAGCGTTGAATCGGGACACAGCTCCTACAATGAGCAGTTCTTC. This codes for CSVESGHSSYNEQFF.

The chain joins TRBV29-1 to TRBJ1-1; weak D call: TRBD1 (5 bases). The CDR3 runs 14 residues. V was shortened by 4 bases and J by 7 bases, with 19 bases between the two germline ends. Germline V CDR1 and CDR2: SQVTM, ANQGSEA. The CDR3 loop reads CSVAPATGPVEAFF. The CDR3 nucleotides read TGCAGCGTTGCCCCCGCCACAGGTCCGGTTGAAGCTTTCTTT.

The chain carries TRBV2 and TRBJ1-1; D is unclear. Germline CDR1 reads SNHLY; CDR2 reads FYNNEI. The CDR3 runs 11 residues. Trimming removed 6 bases from V and 5 bases from J, with 7 bases in between. The CDR3 reads CASRESTEAFF. The CDR3 DNA reads TGTGCCAGCAGGGAATCGACTGAAGCTTTCTTT.

This clonotype was observed at least ten times. The rearrangement joins TRBV11-2 to TRBJ2-2; D remains ambiguous. CDR3 size: 11 residues. Germline-derived CDR1 and CDR2 are SGHAT and FQNNGV. V lost 3 bases and J lost 7, with 3 bases in between. For the CDR3, the DNA is TGTGCCAGCAGCTTTCTCGGGGAGCTGTTTTTT. Translation gives CASSFLGELFF.

The chain uses TRBV11-2 and TRBJ2-1; 15 positions agree with TRBD2. Per the germline V gene, CDR1 is SGHAT and CDR2 is FQNNGV. V shed 5 bases, J shed 0 bases, and the junction held 8 bases outside the gene matches. The CDR3 extends over 19 amino acids. The CDR3 sequence is CASSPTGTSGGSSYNEQFF. CDR3 DNA: TGTGCCAGCAGCCCTACCGGGACTAGCGGGGGGAGCTCCTACAATGAGCAGTTCTTC.

This clonotype was detected a few times. The chain recombines TRBV20-1 with TRBJ2-7, with 10 bases aligning to TRBD1. The V gene end was trimmed by 3 bases and the J gene end by 3 bases; junction bases not matched to a gene: 2. The CDR3 has 13 amino acids. Looked up from germline, CDR1 is DFQATT and CDR2 is SNEGSKA (reference sequence). Here the CDR3 DNA reads TGCAGTGCTAGGACAGGGGGCGGCTACGAGCAGTACTTC. Translation: CSARTGGGYEQYF.

In its sample, this clonotype was seen a few times. The genes are TRBV20-1 and TRBJ2-2, with no clear D. Deletions cut 5 bases from V and 6 bases from J, with 13 bases between. Per germline, CDR1 DFQATT and CDR2 SNEGSKA (reference sequence). The CDR3 sequence is 13 residues long. CDR3 in amino acids: CSALDSLPGELFF. The CDR3 nucleotides are TGCAGTGCTCTCGACTCCCTGCCCGGGGAGCTGTTTTTT.

This clonotype was picked up a small number of times. The chain links TRBV7-9 to TRBJ2-1; TRBD2 matches at 8 bases. This CDR3 has 16 residues. Germline-derived CDR1 and CDR2 are SEHNR and FQNEAQ (reference sequence). The J segment lost 8 bases and the V segment lost 5 bases, leaving 14 bases of the junction unmatched. The CDR3 protein is CASSILRGGADHEQFF. CDR3 sequence (DNA): TGTGCCAGCAGCATCCTCCGGGGGGGGGCCGATCATGAGCAGTTCTTC.

This clonotype has at least ten counts. The V and J genes are TRBV12-3 or TRBV12-4 and TRBJ1-1; D remains unclear. The CDR3 extends over 13 amino acids. V lost 5 bases and J lost 3, with 10 bases in between. The CDR3 here is CASSPGPHTEAFF. CDR3 coding DNA: TGTGCCAGCAGTCCTGGACCTCACACTGAAGCTTTCTTT.

This clonotype was counted many times. The chain employs TRBV5-6 and TRBJ2-3; 8 bases are a match to TRBD1. After removal of 4 bases from V and 2 bases from J, the junction contained 15 bases not matched to a gene. Germline V CDR1 and CDR2: SGHDT, YYEEEE. This CDR3 contains 18 residues. DNA of the CDR3: TGTGCCAGCAGCCAGCCCGACCTTACAGGGGGTGACACAGATACGCAGTATTTT. This gives the protein CASSQPDLTGGDTDTQYF.